This paragraph covers one T cell receptor beta chain sequence. The antigen is undetermined. The data stem from a study of vaccination effects on CD4 cells after COVID-19. Turning to the study itself: In the ViraFEST assay, antigen-specific CD4+ clonotypes were identified by expansion after peptide-pool stimulation. Study conclusions and caveats: Healthy vaccinees showed cross-reactivity with common cold coronaviruses in only 1 of 255 vaccine-induced clones.

The V segment lost 2 bases and the J segment 2 bases; nucleotides outside the gene matches: 1. Germline assignment: CDR1 MNHNS and CDR2 SASEGT. This CDR3 is 15 amino acids long. TCRdb keeps only in-frame clones here, not all; method: immunoSEQ multiplex PCR. The sample has about 57,000 clones, 78% seen once. Around day 10 of culture, CD4+ T cells were separated out. BNT162b2 vaccine or mRNA-1273 vaccine was given to participants in two doses. The healthy vaccine recipients, who had no prior SARS-CoV-2 infection, showed negative nucleocapsid antibodies. The sample was CD4+ T cells from PBMCs cultured without peptide, taken after COVID-19 vaccination. This clonotype was sampled from a human donor who received a COVID-19 vaccine. This chain uses TRBV6-1 with TRBJ2-5; 11 bases map to TRBD2. CDR3 nucleotides: TGTGCCAGCAGTGAATTAGCGGGGGGGCAAGAGACCCAGTACTTC. Its translation is CASSELAGGQETQYF.